A single sample gave rise to the 22 T cell receptor beta chains below, sequenced in a study of cytomegalovirus exposure and HLA in healthy donors. Researchers ran the PCR with 60 Vbeta and 13 Jbeta primers. The data were produced by immunoSEQ multiplex PCR, yet TCRdb's version contains in-frame clones alone and is incomplete. The table lists 150,000 to 200,000 clones, roughly three quarters of them singletons. The sequenced sample consisted of PBMCs. These receptors were collected from a man aged 35 to 55 in good health and CMV-seropositive.

V usage is TRBV19 and J usage is TRBJ1-4; no definite D call. Germline lookup yields CDR1 LNHDA and CDR2 SQIVND (reference sequence). V was shortened by 5 bases and J by 0 bases, with 10 bases between the two germline ends. The CDR3 runs 15 residues. CDR3 protein: CASSGRKATNEKLFF. In DNA form, the CDR3 reads TGTGCCAGTAGTGGGAGAAAAGCAACTAATGAAAAACTGTTTTTT.

This chain uses TRBV10-3 with TRBJ2-7, with D unclear. V shed 0 bases and J shed 0 bases, with 9 bases lying between them. The CDR3 is 15 amino acids. Germline V gene sequence: CDR1 ENHRY, CDR2 SYGVKD. This chain's CDR3 is CAISESTRRSYEQYF. The CDR3 DNA follows: TGTGCCATCAGTGAGTCGACTCGACGCTCCTACGAGCAGTACTTC.

The gene calls are TRBV7-3 and TRBJ2-2; TRBD1 might be the D (6 bases). CDR1 is SGHTA and CDR2 is FQGTGA in the germline V gene. V shed 2 bases and J shed 0 bases, with 10 bases lying between them. The CDR3 has 16 residues. The CDR3 loop reads CASSLPGTPNTGELFF. The CDR3, as DNA: TGTGCCAGCAGCTTACCCGGGACACCGAACACCGGGGAGCTGTTTTTT.

The chain recombines TRBV7-2 with TRBJ1-4, with TRBD1 as a possible D gene (5 bases). CDR3 length equals 16 residues. The V and J ends lost 5 bases and 8 bases respectively, with 21 bases between them. Looked up from germline, CDR1 is SGHTA and CDR2 is FQGNSA. In DNA form, the CDR3 reads TGTGCCAGCAGCCCCCCGGGGGGGAGTCGAGGAGAAAAACTGTTTTTT. This sequence encodes CASSPPGGSRGEKLFF.

The J gene is TRBJ2-3, the V gene TRBV4-2; D is undetermined. Germline lookup yields CDR1 LGHNA and CDR2 YNFKEQ. CDR3 length equals 12 residues. Trimming removed 8 bases at V and 4 bases at J, with 10 bases between. Written as DNA, the CDR3 is TGTGCCAGCGGCGGAGTAGCAGATACGCAGTATTTT. Its protein is CASGGVADTQYF.

In DNA form, the CDR3 reads TGTGCCAGCAGTTACGGGCACAACAATGAGCAGTTCTTC. Its protein product is CASSYGHNNEQFF. The rearrangement links TRBV6-5 to TRBJ2-1; D unclear. V was pared by 2 bases and J by 5 bases, with 7 bases between. CDR1 and CDR2 (germline): MNHEY, SVGAGI. The CDR3 is 13 residues long.

DNA for the CDR3: TGCGCCAGCAGCCTGAATGGACAGACCACTGAAGCTTTCTTT. It is translated as CASSLNGQTTEAFF. This chain links TRBV4-3 with TRBJ1-1; D perhaps matches TRBD1 (6 bases). The CDR3 runs to 14 residues. Trimming took off 4 bases at V and 4 bases at J, with 13 bases between the two ends. In germline, CDR1 is LGHNA, CDR2 YSLEER.

This clone was found a few times. J is TRBJ2-3 and V is TRBV18, with TRBD2 matching 11 bases. V lost 3 bases to trimming and J lost 4 bases; unmatched junction nucleotides: 9. CDR3 length: 17 residues. Germline V gene data show CDR1 as KGHSH and CDR2 as LQKENI. DNA for the CDR3: TGTGCCAGCTCACCCCCGACTAGCGGGGTAGTCGCAGATACGCAGTATTTT. Amino acids: CASSPPTSGVVADTQYF.

The chain recombines TRBV6-5 with TRBJ1-6; 7 bases align to TRBD1. This CDR3 has 15 amino acids. J lost 7 bases, V lost 6 bases, and 9 bases had no gene match. Germline values: CDR1 MNHEY, CDR2 SVGAGI. CDR3 protein: CASRPAQGLNSPLHF. CDR3 DNA sequence: TGTGCCAGCAGACCCGCACAGGGGCTCAATTCACCCCTCCACTTT.

The rearrangement links TRBV7-2 to TRBJ1-1; D not certain. Germline V gene data show CDR1 as SGHTA and CDR2 as FQGNSA. CDR3 length equals 14 residues. The V end was cut by 1 base, the J end by 3 bases, with 9 bases between. The DNA of the CDR3 is TGTGCCAGCAGCTTAGGTTTCCGGGACACTGAAGCTTTCTTT. It yields the protein CASSLGFRDTEAFF.

The V gene is TRBV4-3, the J gene TRBJ2-7; 12 nucleotides line up with TRBD1. CDR3 length equals 18 residues. The germline V gene has CDR1 LGHNA and CDR2 YSLEER. Trimming removed 1 base from V and 7 bases from J; junction bases left unmatched: 14. The CDR3 region has the DNA TGCGCCAGCAGCCAAGCTTCCGGGACAGGGGGCGCCCCCGGGGAGCAGTACTTC. It codes for CASSQASGTGGAPGEQYF.

V gene TRBV13 combines with J gene TRBJ2-2; D is possibly TRBD2 (7 bases). The CDR3 is 16 residues long. In germline, CDR1 is PRHDT, CDR2 FYEKMQ (reference sequence). V shed 0 bases and J shed 3 bases, with 11 bases lying between them. The CDR3 bases are TGTGCCAGCAGCTTAGGAGGGGGGGCCGACACCGGGGAGCTGTTTTTT. This sequence encodes CASSLGGGADTGELFF.

The chain uses TRBV2 and TRBJ2-7, with 8 bases that match TRBD1. Germline loops: CDR1 SNHLY, CDR2 FYNNEI. V shed 6 bases and J 9 bases; nucleotides not matched to a gene: 7. The length of the CDR3 is 12 residues. Here the CDR3 reads CASRGGDRRQYF. The CDR3 coding sequence is TGTGCCAGCAGGGGCGGGGACAGGAGGCAGTACTTC.

The rearrangement links TRBV6-6 to TRBJ2-1; D might be TRBD1 (7 bases). Per germline, CDR1 MNHNY and CDR2 SVGAGI (reference sequence). CDR3 size: 16 residues. The V gene lost 7 bases and the J gene lost 4 bases, with 20 bases spanning the gap. DNA for the CDR3: TGTGCCAGCACCGACCTGCAGGGGGGTCGATACAATGAGCAGTTCTTC. Its protein is CASTDLQGGRYNEQFF.

V gene TRBV4-3 combines with J gene TRBJ2-2, with TRBD2 matching over 9 bases. Germline CDR1 LGHNA, CDR2 YSLEER. V dropped 0 bases and J dropped 6; count of bases not matched to a gene: 11. CDR3 length: 18 residues. In nucleotides, the CDR3 is TGCGCCAGCAGCCAAGATTATCGGCTAGCGGGGAGACCCGGGGAGCTGTTTTTT. Its protein product is CASSQDYRLAGRPGELFF.

This clone was observed a few times. The V call is TRBV25-1, the J call TRBJ1-3; D gene uncertain. This CDR3 has 11 amino acids. CDR1 MGHDK and CDR2 SYGVNS come from the germline V gene. The V and J ends lost 10 bases and 1 base respectively, with 5 bases between them. The CDR3 protein is CATQSGNTIYF. The CDR3 DNA is TGTGCCACCCAGTCTGGAAACACCATATATTTT.

The V call is TRBV7-8, the J call TRBJ2-3, with 9 bases aligning to TRBD2. The V segment lost 0 bases and the J segment 2 bases; nucleotides outside the gene matches: 3. Germline CDR1 and CDR2: SGHVS and FQNEAQ. This CDR3 spans 16 amino acids. CDR3 DNA: TGTGCCAGCAGCTTAGCGGCTAGCGGGGTCACAGATACGCAGTATTTT. This translates into CASSLAASGVTDTQYF.

The CDR3 spells CASSLERLAGTETQYF. The CDR3 nucleotides read TGTGCCAGCTCACTCGAAAGACTAGCGGGGACAGAGACCCAGTACTTC. The genes are TRBV18 and TRBJ2-5; 11 positions match TRBD2. Germline assignment: CDR1 KGHSH and CDR2 LQKENI. The CDR3 is 16 residues long. Losses at the gene ends were 4 bases for V and 4 bases for J; bases not matched to a gene: 8. Combining the CDR3 with reference TRBV18 and TRBJ2-5 gives the whole variable domain NAGVMQNPRHLVRRRGQEARLRCSPMKGHSHVYWYRQLPEEGLKFMVYLQKENIIDESGMPKERFSAEFPKEGPSILRIQQVVRGDSAAYFCASSLERLAGTETQYFGPGTRLLVL.

This clone was seen just once. The CDR3 spells CASSLRGRGVDSPLHF. CDR3 in DNA: TGTGCCAGCAGCCTCAGGGGACGCGGCGTGGATTCACCCCTCCACTTT. The V and J genes are TRBV28 and TRBJ1-6, with D possibly TRBD1 on 6 matching bases. The CDR3 consists of 16 residues. V lost 6 bases, J lost 8 bases, and 20 bases lay in between. Germline assignment: CDR1 MDHEN and CDR2 SYDVKM.

The chain combines TRBV21-1 with TRBJ2-7; the table calls TRBD1, which could not be checked here. TRBV21-1 counts as a pseudogene. The length of the CDR3 is 14 residues. The DNA of the CDR3 is TGTGCCAGCAGCCCTGCAGGGCCAGCCTACGAGCAGTACTTC. It encodes CASSPAGPAYEQYF.

This rearrangement joins TRBV6-5 to TRBJ1-1; tentative D call: TRBD1 (5 bases). CDR1 MNHEY and CDR2 SVGAGI come from the germline V gene. Trimming left V 4 bases short and J 3 bases short, with 9 bases between. CDR3 length: 13 residues. Here the CDR3 reads CASSSRDDTEAFF. In DNA form, the CDR3 reads TGTGCCAGCAGTTCCAGGGATGACACTGAAGCTTTCTTT.

V is TRBV30 and J is TRBJ2-7; 8 bases fit TRBD2. CDR1 and CDR2 (germline): GTSNPN, SVGIG (reference sequence). With V trimmed by 3 bases and J by 2 bases, 9 bases remained unmatched. The CDR3 spans 15 residues. The CDR3 nucleotides are TGTGCCTGGAGACCCACCTTAGCGGGGACCTACGAGCAGTACTTC. This translates into CAWRPTLAGTYEQYF.